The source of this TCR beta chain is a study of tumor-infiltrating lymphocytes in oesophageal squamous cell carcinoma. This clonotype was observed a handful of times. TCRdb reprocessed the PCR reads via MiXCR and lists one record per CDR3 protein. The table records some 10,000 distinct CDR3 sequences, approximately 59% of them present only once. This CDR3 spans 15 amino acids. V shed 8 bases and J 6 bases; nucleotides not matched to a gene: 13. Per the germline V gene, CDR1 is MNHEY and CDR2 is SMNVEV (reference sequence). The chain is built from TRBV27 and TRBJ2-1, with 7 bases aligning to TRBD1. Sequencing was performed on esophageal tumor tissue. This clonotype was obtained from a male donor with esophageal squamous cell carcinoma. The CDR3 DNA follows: TGTGCCAGCGTCAACAGGGGTCTTACCTTCAATGAGCAGTTCTTC. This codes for CASVNRGLTFNEQFF.